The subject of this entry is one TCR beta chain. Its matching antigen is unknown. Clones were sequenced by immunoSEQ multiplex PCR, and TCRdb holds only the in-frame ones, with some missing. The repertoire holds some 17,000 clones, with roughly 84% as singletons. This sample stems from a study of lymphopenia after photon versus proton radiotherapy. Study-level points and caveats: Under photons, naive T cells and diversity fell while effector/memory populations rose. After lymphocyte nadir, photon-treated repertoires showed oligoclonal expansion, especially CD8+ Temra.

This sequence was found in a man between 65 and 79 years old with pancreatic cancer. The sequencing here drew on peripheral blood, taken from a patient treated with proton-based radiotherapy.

As DNA, the CDR3 is TGTGCCAGCAGCCAAGATGGTCCCGGGGAGCTGTTTTTT. Amino acid sequence: CASSQDGPGELFF. V gene TRBV4-2 combines with J gene TRBJ2-2; D unresolved. The V end lost 0 bases, the J end lost 6 bases, and 5 bases lay between the germline ends. The CDR3 length is 13 residues. Germline V gene sequence: CDR1 LGHNA, CDR2 YNFKEQ.